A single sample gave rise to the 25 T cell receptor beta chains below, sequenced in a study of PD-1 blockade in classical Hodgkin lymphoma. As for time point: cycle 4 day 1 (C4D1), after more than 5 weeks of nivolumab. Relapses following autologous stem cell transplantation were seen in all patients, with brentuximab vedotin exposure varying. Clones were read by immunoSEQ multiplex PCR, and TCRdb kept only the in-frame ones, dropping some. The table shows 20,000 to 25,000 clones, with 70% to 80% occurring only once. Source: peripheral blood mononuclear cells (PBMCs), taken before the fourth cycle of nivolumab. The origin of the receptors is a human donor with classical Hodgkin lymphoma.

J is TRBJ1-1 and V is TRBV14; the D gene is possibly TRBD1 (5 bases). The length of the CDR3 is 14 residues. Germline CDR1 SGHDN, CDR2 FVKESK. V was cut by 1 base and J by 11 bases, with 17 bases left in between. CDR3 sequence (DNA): TGTGCCAGCAGCCAAGGGGGCACAAGGGGTGATGCTTTCTTT. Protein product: CASSQGGTRGDAFF.

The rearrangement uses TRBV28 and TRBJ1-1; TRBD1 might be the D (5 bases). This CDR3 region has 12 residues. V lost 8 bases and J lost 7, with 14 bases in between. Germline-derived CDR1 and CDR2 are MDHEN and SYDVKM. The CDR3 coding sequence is TGTGCCAGCGAAAGAGGGGTTGGTGAAGCTTTCTTT. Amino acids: CASERGVGEAFF.

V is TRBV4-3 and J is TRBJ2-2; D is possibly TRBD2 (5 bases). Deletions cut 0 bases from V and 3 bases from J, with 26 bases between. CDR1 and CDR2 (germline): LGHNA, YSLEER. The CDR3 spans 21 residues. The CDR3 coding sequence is TGCGCCAGCAGCCAAGAGATTAAAGCGGACGGACCCCAATATGACACCGGGGAGCTGTTTTTT. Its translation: CASSQEIKADGPQYDTGELFF.

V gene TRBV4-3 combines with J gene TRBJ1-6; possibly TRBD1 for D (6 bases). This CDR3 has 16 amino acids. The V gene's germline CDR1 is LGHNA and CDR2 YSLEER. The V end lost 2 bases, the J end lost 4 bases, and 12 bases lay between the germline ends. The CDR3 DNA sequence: TGCGCCAGCAGCCAAACATCGACAGGATATAATTCACCCCTCCACTTT. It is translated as CASSQTSTGYNSPLHF.

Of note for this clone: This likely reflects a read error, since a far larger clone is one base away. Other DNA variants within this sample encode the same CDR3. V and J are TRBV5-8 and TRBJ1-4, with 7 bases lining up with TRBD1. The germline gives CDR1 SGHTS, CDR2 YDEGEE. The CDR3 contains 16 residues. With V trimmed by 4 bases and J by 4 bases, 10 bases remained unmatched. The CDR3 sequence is CASSPQGGQSNEKLFF. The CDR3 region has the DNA TGTGCCAGCAGCCCTCAAGGGGGACAGAGTAATGAAAAACTGTTTTTT.

The CDR3 reads CASSPGTVDQEAFF. CDR3 DNA: TGCGCCAGCAGCCCGGGGACAGTCGATCAGGAAGCTTTCTTT. The chain joins TRBV5-1 to TRBJ1-1, with 7 nucleotides matching TRBD1. CDR1 is SGHRS, CDR2 YFSETQ, per germline. With 4 bases clipped from V and 8 bases from J, the junction kept 11 bases outside the gene matches. The CDR3 is 14 amino acids.

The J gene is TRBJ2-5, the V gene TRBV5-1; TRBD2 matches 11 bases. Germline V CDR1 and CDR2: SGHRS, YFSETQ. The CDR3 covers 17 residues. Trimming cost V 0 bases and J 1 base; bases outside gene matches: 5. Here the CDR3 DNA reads TGCGCCAGCAGCTTGGAAGGGACTAGCGGTGTCCAAGAGACCCAGTACTTC. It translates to CASSLEGTSGVQETQYF.

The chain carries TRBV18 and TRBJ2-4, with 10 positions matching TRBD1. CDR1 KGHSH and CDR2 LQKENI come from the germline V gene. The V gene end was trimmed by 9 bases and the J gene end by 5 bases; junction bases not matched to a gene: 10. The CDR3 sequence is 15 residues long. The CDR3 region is CASFRDRGHQNIQYF. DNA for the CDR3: TGTGCCAGTTTCCGGGACAGGGGTCACCAAAACATTCAGTACTTC.

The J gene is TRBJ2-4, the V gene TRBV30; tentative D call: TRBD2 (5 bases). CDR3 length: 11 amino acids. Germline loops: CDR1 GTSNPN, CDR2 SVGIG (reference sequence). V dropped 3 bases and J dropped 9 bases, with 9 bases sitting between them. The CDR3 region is CAWRGRGIQYF. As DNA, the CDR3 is TGTGCCTGGAGGGGTCGGGGCATTCAGTACTTC. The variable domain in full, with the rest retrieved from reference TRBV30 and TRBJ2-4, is SQTIHQWPATLVQPVGSPLSLECTVEGTSNPNLYWYRQAAGRGLQLLFYSVGIGQISSEVPQNLSASRPQDRQFILSSKKLLLSDSGFYLCAWRGRGIQYFGAGTRLSVL.

CDR3 DNA: TGTGCCAGCAGTGGAAGGGATGGGGGTTCACCCCTCCACTTT. Translating gives CASSGRDGGSPLHF. The chain carries TRBV6-1 and TRBJ1-6, with a possible D match to TRBD1 (5 bases). CDR3 length: 14 residues. The V and J ends lost 4 bases and 9 bases respectively, with 13 bases between them. Germline lookup yields CDR1 MNHNS and CDR2 SASEGT.

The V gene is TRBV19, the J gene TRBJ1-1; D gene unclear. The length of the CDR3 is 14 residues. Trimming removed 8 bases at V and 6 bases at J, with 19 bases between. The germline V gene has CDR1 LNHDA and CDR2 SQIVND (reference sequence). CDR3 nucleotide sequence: TGTGCCAGTTGGCGATTACTAGGATCCCCTGAAGCTTTCTTT. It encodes CASWRLLGSPEAFF.

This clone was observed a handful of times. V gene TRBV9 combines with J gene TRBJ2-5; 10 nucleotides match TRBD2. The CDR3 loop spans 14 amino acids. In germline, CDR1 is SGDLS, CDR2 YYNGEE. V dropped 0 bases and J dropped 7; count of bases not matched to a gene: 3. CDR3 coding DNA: TGTGCCAGCAGCGTAGAGTCTAGCGGGGGGACCCAGTACTTC. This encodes CASSVESSGGTQYF.

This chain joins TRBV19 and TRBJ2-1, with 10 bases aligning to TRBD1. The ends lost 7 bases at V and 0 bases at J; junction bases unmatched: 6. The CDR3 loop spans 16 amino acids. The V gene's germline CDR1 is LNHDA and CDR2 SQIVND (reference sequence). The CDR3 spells CASTRDRGTSYNEQFF. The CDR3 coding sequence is TGTGCCAGTACCCGGGACAGGGGCACCTCCTACAATGAGCAGTTCTTC.

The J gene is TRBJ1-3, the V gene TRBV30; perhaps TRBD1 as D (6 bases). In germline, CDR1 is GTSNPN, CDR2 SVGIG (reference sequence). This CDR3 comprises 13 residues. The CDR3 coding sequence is TGTGCTTTGGGGCAGGGGTTTTTTAACACCATATATTTT. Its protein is CALGQGFFNTIYF.

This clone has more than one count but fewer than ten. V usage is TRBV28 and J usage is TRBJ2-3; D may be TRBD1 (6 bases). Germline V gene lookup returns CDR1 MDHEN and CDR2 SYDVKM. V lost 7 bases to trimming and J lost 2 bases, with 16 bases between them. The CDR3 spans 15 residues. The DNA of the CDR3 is TGTGCCAGCAACTCACCCACAGGGCTCACAGATACGCAGTATTTT. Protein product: CASNSPTGLTDTQYF. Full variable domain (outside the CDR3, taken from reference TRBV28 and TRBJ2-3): DVKVTQSSRYLVKRTGEKVFLECVQDMDHENMFWYRQDPGLGLRLIYFSYDVKMKEKGDIPEGYSVSREKKERFSLILESASTNQTSMYLCASNSPTGLTDTQYFGPGTRLTVL.

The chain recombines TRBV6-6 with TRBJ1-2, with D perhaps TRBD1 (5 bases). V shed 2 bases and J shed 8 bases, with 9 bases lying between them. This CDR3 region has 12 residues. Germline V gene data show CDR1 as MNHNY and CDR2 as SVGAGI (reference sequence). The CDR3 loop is CASSYGGEGYTF. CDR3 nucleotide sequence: TGTGCCAGCAGTTACGGGGGGGAGGGCTACACCTTC.

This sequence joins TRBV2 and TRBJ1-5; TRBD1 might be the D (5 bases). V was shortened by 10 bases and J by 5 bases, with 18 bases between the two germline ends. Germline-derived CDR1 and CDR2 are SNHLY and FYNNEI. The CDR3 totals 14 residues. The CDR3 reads CATGLSPSYQPQHF. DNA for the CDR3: TGTGCCACGGGACTGTCCCCCAGTTATCAGCCCCAGCATTTT. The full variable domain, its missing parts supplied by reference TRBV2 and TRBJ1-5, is EPEVTQTPSHQVTQMGQEVILRCVPISNHLYFYWYRQILGQKVEFLVSFYNNEISEKSEIFDDQFSVERPDGSNFTLKIRSTKLEDSAMYFCATGLSPSYQPQHFGDGTRLSIL.

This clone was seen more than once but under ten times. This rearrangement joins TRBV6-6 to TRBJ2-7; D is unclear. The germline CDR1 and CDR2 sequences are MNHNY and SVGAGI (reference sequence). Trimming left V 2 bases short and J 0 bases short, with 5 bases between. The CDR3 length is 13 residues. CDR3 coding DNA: TGTGCCAGCAGTTACGGCGGCTCCTACGAGCAGTACGTC. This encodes CASSYGGSYEQYV.

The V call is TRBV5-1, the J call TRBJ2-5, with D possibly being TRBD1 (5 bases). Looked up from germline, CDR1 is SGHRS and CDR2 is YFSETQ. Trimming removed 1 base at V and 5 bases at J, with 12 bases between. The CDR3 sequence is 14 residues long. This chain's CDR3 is CASSLLVGPETQYF. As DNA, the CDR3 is TGCGCCAGCAGCTTGTTGGTGGGGCCGGAGACCCAGTACTTC.

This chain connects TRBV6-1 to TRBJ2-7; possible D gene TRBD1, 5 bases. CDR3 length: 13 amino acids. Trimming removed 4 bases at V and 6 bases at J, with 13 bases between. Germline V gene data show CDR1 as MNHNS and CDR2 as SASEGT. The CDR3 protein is CASSAAGPGEQYV. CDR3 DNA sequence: TGTGCCAGCAGTGCGGCAGGGCCGGGCGAGCAGTACGTC.

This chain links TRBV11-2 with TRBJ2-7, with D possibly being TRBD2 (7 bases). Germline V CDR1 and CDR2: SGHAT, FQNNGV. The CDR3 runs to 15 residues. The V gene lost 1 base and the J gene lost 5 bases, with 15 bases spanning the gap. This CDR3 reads CASSLGWRGRHEQYV. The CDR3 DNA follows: TGTGCCAGCAGCTTAGGTTGGCGGGGGCGCCACGAGCAGTACGTC.

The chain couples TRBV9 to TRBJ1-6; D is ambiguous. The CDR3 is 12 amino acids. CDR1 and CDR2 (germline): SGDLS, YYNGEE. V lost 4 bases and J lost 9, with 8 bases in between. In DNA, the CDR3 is TGTGCCAGCAGCAAGCAGAGTTCACCCCTCCACTTT. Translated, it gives CASSKQSSPLHF. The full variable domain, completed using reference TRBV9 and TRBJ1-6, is DSGVTQTPKHLITATGQRVTLRCSPRSGDLSVYWYQQSLDQGLQFLIQYYNGEERAKGNILERFSAQQFPDLHSELNLSSLELGDSALYFCASSKQSSPLHFGNGTRLTVT.

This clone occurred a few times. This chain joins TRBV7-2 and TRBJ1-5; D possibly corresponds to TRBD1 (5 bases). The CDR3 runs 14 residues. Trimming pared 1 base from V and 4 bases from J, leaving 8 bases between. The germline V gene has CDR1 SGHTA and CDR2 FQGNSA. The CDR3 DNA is TGTGCCAGCAGCTTAGTAAAGGGGAATCAGCCCCAGCATTTT. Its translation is CASSLVKGNQPQHF.

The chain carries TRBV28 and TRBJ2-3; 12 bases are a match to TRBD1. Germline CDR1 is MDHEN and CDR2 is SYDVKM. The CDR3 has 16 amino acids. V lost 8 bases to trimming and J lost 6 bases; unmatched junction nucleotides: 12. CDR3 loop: CASAPPGQGAWDTQYF. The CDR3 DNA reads TGTGCCAGCGCTCCCCCGGGACAGGGGGCGTGGGATACGCAGTATTTT.

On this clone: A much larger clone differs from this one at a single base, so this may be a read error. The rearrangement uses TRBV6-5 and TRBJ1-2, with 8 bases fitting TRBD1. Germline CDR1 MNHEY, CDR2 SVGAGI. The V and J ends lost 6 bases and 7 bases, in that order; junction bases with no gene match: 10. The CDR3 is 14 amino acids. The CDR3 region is CASSPLTGDAGYTF. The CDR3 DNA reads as TGTGCCAGCAGCCCACTGACAGGGGACGCTGGCTACACCTTC.